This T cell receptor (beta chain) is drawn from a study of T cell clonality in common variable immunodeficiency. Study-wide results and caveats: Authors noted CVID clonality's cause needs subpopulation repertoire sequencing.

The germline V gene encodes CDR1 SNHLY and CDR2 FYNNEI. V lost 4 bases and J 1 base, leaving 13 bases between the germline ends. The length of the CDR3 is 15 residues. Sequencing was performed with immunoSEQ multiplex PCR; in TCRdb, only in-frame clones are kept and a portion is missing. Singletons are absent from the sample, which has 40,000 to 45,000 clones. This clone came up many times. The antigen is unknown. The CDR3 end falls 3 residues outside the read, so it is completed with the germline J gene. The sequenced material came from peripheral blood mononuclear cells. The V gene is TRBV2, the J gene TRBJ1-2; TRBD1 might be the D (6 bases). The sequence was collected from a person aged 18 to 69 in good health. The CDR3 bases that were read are TGTGCCAGCAGTGTGTCCCAGGGGTTTAACTATGGC. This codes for CASSVSQGFNYG. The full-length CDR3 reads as CASSVSQGFNYGYTF.